What follows describes a single TCR beta chain. This sample is drawn from a study of shared clonotypes between healthy human individuals. Researchers drew on approximately 92 million PBMCs for genomic DNA from unsorted samples. From germline, CDR1 is MDHEN and CDR2 SYDVKM. The CDR3 is 13 residues long. V was trimmed by 7 bases and J by 7 bases, leaving 13 bases between them. The quantity of DNA used in unsorted PBMC replicate PCRs was 300 ng, corresponding to tens of thousands of T cell genomes. Authors' processing steps: ImmunoSEQ sequences covered only the junction and lacked quality scores; filtering therefore differed. Only in-frame clones appear in the TCRdb table, and some are missing; sequencing was by immunoSEQ multiplex PCR. V and J calls plus clone size are reproduced from that table; the DNA served to infer D and trimming. The data hold some 530,000 clones, with roughly 80% observed a single time.

This TCR was sampled from a middle-aged woman in good health. Some clones in this sample may be carry-over from other donors' samples. Specimen: PBMCs. The chain is built from TRBV28 and TRBJ2-2, with D possibly matching TRBD2 (5 bases). The CDR3 reads CASTDSPNGELFF. The CDR3 coding sequence is TGTGCCAGCACGGACTCGCCTAACGGGGAGCTGTTTTTT.